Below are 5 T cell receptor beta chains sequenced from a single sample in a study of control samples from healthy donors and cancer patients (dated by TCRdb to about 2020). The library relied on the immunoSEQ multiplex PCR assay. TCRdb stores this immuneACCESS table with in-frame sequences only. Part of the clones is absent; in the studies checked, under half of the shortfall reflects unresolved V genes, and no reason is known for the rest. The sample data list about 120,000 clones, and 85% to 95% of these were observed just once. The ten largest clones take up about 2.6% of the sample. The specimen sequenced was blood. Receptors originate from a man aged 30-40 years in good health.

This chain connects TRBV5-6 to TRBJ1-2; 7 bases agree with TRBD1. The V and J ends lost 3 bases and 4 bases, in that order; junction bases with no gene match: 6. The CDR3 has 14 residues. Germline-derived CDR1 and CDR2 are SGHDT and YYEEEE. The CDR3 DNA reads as TGTGCCAGCAGCTACACCGGACAGGCCTATGGCTACACCTTC. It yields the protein CASSYTGQAYGYTF.

CDR3 protein: CASSFTGTGRLGAFF. The CDR3 DNA is TGTGCCAGCAGCTTTACCGGGACAGGAAGGCTGGGAGCTTTCTTT. This chain uses TRBV5-5 with TRBJ1-1; 8 bases fit TRBD1. The CDR3 covers 15 residues. Germline V gene data show CDR1 as SGHKS and CDR2 as YYEKEE (reference sequence). V shed 2 bases, J shed 10 bases, and the junction held 13 bases outside the gene matches.

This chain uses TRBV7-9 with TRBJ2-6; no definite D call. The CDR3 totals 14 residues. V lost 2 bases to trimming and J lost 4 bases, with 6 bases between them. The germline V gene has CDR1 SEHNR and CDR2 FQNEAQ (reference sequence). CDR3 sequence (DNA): TGTGCCAGCAGCTTAACCCGGGGGGCCAACGTCCTGACTTTC. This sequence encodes CASSLTRGANVLTF.

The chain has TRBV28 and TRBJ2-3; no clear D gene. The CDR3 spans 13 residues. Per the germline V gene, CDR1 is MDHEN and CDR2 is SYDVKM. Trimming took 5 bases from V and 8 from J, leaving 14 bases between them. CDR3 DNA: TGTGCCAGCAGTGTAGTCCGGGCGACTACGCAGTATTTT. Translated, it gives CASSVVRATTQYF.

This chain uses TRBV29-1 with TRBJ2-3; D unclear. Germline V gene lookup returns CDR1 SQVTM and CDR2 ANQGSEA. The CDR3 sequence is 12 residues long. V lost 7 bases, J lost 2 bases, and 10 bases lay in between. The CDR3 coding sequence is TGCAGCGCACGACACTACACAGATACGCAGTATTTT. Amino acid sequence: CSARHYTDTQYF.